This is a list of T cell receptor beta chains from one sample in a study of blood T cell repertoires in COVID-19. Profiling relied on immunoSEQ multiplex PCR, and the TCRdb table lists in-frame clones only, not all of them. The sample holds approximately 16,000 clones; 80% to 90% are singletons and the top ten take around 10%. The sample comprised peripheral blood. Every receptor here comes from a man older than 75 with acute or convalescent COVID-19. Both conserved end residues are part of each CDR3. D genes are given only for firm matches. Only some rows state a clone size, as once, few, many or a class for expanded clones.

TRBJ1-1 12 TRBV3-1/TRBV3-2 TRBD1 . CASSQETGGAFF TGTGCCAGCAGCCAAGAAACAGGGGGGGCTTTCTTT
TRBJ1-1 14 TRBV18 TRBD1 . CASSPGTGNTEAFF TGTGCCAGCTCACCGGGGACAGGGAACACTGAAGCTTTCTTT
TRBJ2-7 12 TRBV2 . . CASSEVGLEQYF TGTGCCAGCAGTGAAGTAGGACTCGAGCAGTACTTC
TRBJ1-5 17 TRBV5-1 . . CASSWPGGDEVNQPQHF TGCGCCAGCAGCTGGCCGGGAGGGGATGAAGTCAATCAGCCCCAGCATTTT
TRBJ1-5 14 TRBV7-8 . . CASSYQGGYQPQHF TGTGCCAGCAGCTATCAGGGAGGATATCAGCCCCAGCATTTT
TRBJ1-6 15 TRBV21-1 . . CASSEKDRVGSPLHF TGTGCCAGCAGCGAAAAGGACAGGGTGGGTTCACCCCTCCACTTT
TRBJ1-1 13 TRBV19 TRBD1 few CASAGTGGGTAFF TGTGCCAGCGCCGGGACAGGGGGCGGTACGGCTTTCTTT
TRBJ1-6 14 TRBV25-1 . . CASRDTFLNSPLHF TGTGCCAGCCGTGACACTTTCCTTAATTCACCCCTCCACTTT
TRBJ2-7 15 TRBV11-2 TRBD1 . CASSRTGESLYEQYF TGTGCCAGCAGCCGGACAGGGGAGAGTCTCTACGAGCAGTACTTC
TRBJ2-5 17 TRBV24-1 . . CATSTTEPDGRGETQYF TGTGCCACCAGTACTACTGAACCGGACGGCCGAGGGGAGACCCAGTACTTC
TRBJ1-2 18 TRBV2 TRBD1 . CALVERDRVTTTNYGYTF TGTGCCCTAGTCGAGAGGGACAGGGTCACAACCACTAACTATGGCTACACCTTC
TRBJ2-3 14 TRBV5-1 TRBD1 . CASSLGQGADTQYF TGCGCCAGCAGCTTGGGGCAGGGGGCAGATACGCAGTATTTT
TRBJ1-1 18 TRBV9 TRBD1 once CASSVSPGTGNMNTEAFF TGTGCCAGCAGCGTTTCTCCCGGGACAGGGAACATGAACACTGAAGCTTTCTTT
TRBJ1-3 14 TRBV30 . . CAWSVGGTGNTIYF TGTGCCTGGAGTGTGGGGGGGACTGGAAACACCATATATTTT
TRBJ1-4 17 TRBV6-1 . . CASSDGENTATNEKLFF TGTGCCAGCAGTGACGGAGAGAATACTGCAACTAATGAAAAACTGTTTTTT
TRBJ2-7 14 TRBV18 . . CASSAFETMNEQYF TGTGCCAGCTCGGCCTTCGAGACAATGAACGAGCAGTACTTC
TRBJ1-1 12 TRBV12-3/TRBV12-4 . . CASSEPGTEAFF TGTGCCAGCAGCGAGCCTGGCACTGAAGCTTTCTTT
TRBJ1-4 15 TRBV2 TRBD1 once CASSYPGQTNEKLFF TGTGCCAGCAGTTATCCGGGACAGACTAATGAAAAACTGTTTTTT
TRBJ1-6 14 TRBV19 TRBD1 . CASSITGVDSPLHF TGTGCCAGTAGTATAACAGGGGTCGATTCACCCCTCCACTTT
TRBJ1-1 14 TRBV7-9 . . CASSLLQANTEAFF TGTGCCAGCAGCTTACTACAGGCGAACACTGAAGCTTTCTTT
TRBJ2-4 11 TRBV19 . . CASRAEDIQYF TGTGCCAGTAGGGCGGAGGACATTCAGTACTTC
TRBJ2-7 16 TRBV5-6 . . CASSPRAVSPGYEQYF TGTGCCAGCAGCCCTCGTGCAGTCTCCCCAGGCTACGAGCAGTACTTC
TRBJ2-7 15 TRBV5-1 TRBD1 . CASNPGGTGSYEQYF TGCGCCAGCAATCCAGGGGGGACAGGGTCCTACGAGCAGTACTTC
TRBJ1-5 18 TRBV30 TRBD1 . CAWSVGQGVVFSNQPQHF TGTGCCTGGAGTGTAGGACAGGGGGTAGTATTCAGCAATCAGCCCCAGCATTTT
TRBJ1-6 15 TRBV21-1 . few CASSKVIGDHSPLHF TGTGCCAGCAGCAAAGTAATAGGGGATCACTCACCCCTCCACTTT
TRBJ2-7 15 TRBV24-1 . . CATSDPRQSSYEQYF TGTGCCACCAGTGACCCTCGACAGAGCTCCTACGAGCAGTACTTC
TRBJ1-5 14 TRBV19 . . CASSIGLLNQPQHF TGTGCCAGTAGTATAGGTCTCCTCAATCAGCCCCAGCATTTT